Each of the 8 T cell receptor beta chains below was sequenced from the same sample in a study of blood T cell repertoires in COVID-19. The assay was immunoSEQ multiplex PCR, and TCRdb's table has in-frame clones only and misses some. This table holds about 68,000 clones, 84% found once. Sequenced input: peripheral blood. The receptors were gathered from a man in his fifties with active COVID-19.

This clone was seen only once. V usage is TRBV7-9 and J usage is TRBJ2-3, with 10 bases lining up with TRBD2. Germline V gene lookup returns CDR1 SEHNR and CDR2 FQNEAQ (reference sequence). CDR3 length equals 15 residues. The V gene end was trimmed by 3 bases and the J gene end by 1 base; junction bases not matched to a gene: 1. The CDR3 loop reads CASSLGTSGTDTQYF. CDR3 nucleotides: TGTGCCAGCAGCTTGGGGACTAGCGGCACAGATACGCAGTATTTT.

The J gene is TRBJ1-1, the V gene TRBV21-1; the table's D call, TRBD1, has no DNA check behind it. TRBV21-1 is listed as a pseudogene. The CDR3 sequence is 14 residues long. CDR3 residues: CASRQYTIRTEAFF. The CDR3 DNA reads as TGTGCCAGCAGGCAGTACACAATTCGCACTGAAGCTTTCTTT.

This chain connects TRBV18 to TRBJ2-2; 8 bases line up with TRBD1. The CDR3 has 15 amino acids. Trimming took 6 bases from V and 4 from J; bases not matched to a gene: 7. Germline CDR1 and CDR2: KGHSH and LQKENI. CDR3: CASSWDRLRTGELFF. The CDR3 region has the DNA TGTGCCAGCTCTTGGGACAGGCTTCGCACCGGGGAGCTGTTTTTT.

The V call is TRBV6-6, the J call TRBJ2-7; 7 bases match TRBD2. This CDR3 has 14 amino acids. Germline V gene sequence: CDR1 MNHNY, CDR2 SVGAGI (reference sequence). J was trimmed by 3 bases and V by 2 bases; bases with no gene match: 4. The CDR3 reads CASSYTPSGYEQYF. Written as DNA, the CDR3 is TGTGCCAGCAGTTACACCCCTAGCGGCTACGAGCAGTACTTC.

The rearrangement links TRBV1 to TRBJ1-1; no check of the table's D call, TRBD1, against the DNA was made. TRBV1 is annotated as a pseudogene. This CDR3 contains 16 residues. The CDR3 is CTSRKGRTGTDTEAFF. CDR3 coding DNA: TGCACCAGCCGAAAAGGGCGGACAGGGACGGACACTGAAGCTTTCTTT.

The rearrangement links TRBV6-6 to TRBJ2-1; 10 nucleotides line up with TRBD1. Germline V gene data show CDR1 as MNHNY and CDR2 as SVGAGI (reference sequence). The junction had 6 bases not matched to a gene; V was cut back by 11 bases and J by 2 bases. CDR3 size: 14 residues. CDR3 sequence reads: CAGSGTGAYNEQFF. CDR3 DNA: TGTGCCGGATCCGGGACAGGGGCCTACAATGAGCAGTTCTTC.

The V gene is TRBV3-1 (or the pseudogene TRBV3-2), the J gene TRBJ2-5, with D perhaps TRBD2 (5 bases). V lost 2 bases and J 5 bases, leaving 15 bases between the germline ends. This CDR3 is 15 amino acids long. Germline V gene data show CDR1 as LGHDT and CDR2 as YNNKEL (reference sequence). The CDR3 loop reads CASSQHGGRRETQYF. Here the CDR3 DNA reads TGTGCCAGCAGCCAACACGGCGGGCGCAGGGAGACCCAGTACTTC.

Only one count was recorded for this clone. The rearrangement joins TRBV19 to TRBJ1-3; TRBD1 agrees at 8 bases. Germline V gene lookup returns CDR1 LNHDA and CDR2 SQIVND (reference sequence). V was pared by 5 bases and J by 6 bases, with 12 bases of the junction left unmatched. The CDR3 sequence is 16 residues long. The CDR3 loop reads CASSRRGTGSLNTIYF. CDR3 in DNA: TGTGCCAGTAGTCGCCGCGGGACAGGATCCTTAAACACCATATATTTT.